Detailed here is one TCR beta chain. Primers: 60 Vbeta forward and 13 Jbeta reverse. Profiled with immunoSEQ multiplex PCR; TCRdb holds only in-frame clones, not every one. The sample has around 100,000 clones, 65% to 85% seen once. The data stem from a study of cytomegalovirus exposure and HLA in healthy donors. Study at large: Approximately 190 million T cells yielded 100 million or so unique TCR beta sequences in earlier analysis.

The ends were cut back, 9 bases at V and 7 bases at J, with 16 bases in the middle. The CDR3 has 14 residues. Per germline, CDR1 MGHDK and CDR2 SYGVNS. This TCR was recovered from a woman in her sixties or seventies in good health and CMV-seropositive. This rearrangement joins TRBV25-1 to TRBJ1-6; D remains ambiguous. The sample consisted of PBMCs. DNA of the CDR3: TGTGCCAGTCAGCAGCTCGGGGAAAATTCACCCCTCCACTTT. Its protein product is CASQQLGENSPLHF.